These 27 T cell receptor beta chains originate from one sample sequenced in a study of neurological immune-mediated disorders. TCRdb reanalysed the 5' RACE reads using MiXCR and keeps one entry per CDR3 protein. The sample lists 120,000 or so distinct CDR3 sequences; more than 2.5% were seen once. Sequencing used PBMCs. These receptors were collected from a woman aged 30 to 39 with multiple sclerosis.

This clonotype appeared many times. The rearrangement joins TRBV5-1 to TRBJ1-2, with D tentatively TRBD1 (5 bases). Germline V lookup: CDR1 SGHRS, CDR2 YFSETQ. CDR3 length: 14 residues. V dropped 0 bases and J dropped 8 bases, with 14 bases sitting between them. The CDR3 sequence: CASSLDVTGGGYTF. As DNA, the CDR3 is TGCGCCAGCAGCTTGGATGTCACTGGGGGAGGCTACACCTTC. Filled out from reference TRBV5-1 and TRBJ1-2, the complete variable domain reads KAGVTQTPRYLIKTRGQQVTLSCSPISGHRSVSWYQQTPGQGLQFLFEYFSETQRNKGNFPGRFSGRQFSNSRSEMNVSTLELGDSALYLCASSLDVTGGGYTFGSGTRLTVV.

This clonotype was observed many times. The rearrangement joins TRBV3-1 to TRBJ2-3, with unresolved D. CDR1 and CDR2 from the germline V gene are LGHDT and YNNKEL (reference sequence). Between the trimmed V and J ends, which lost 6 bases and 2 bases, there was a span of 18 bases. There are 16 residues in the CDR3. Here the CDR3 reads CASSLLKAEYTDTQYF. CDR3 nucleotides: TGTGCCAGCAGTCTTCTCAAGGCGGAGTACACAGATACGCAGTATTTT.

This chain joins TRBV7-6 and TRBJ2-2; tentatively, D is TRBD1 (6 bases). The ends were cut back, 3 bases at V and 4 bases at J, with 12 bases in the middle. Germline V gene lookup returns CDR1 SGHVS and CDR2 FNYEAQ. The CDR3 sequence is 15 residues long. CDR3 bases: TGTGCCAGCAGCTTGCACACCAGGGGCACCGGGGAGCTGTTTTTT. It encodes CASSLHTRGTGELFF.

About this clonotype: This may arise from a read error, as a much more abundant clone is one base away. The chain combines TRBV7-9 with TRBJ2-1; 7 nucleotides match TRBD1. In germline, CDR1 is SEHNR, CDR2 FQNEAQ (reference sequence). With 4 bases clipped from V and 3 bases from J, the junction kept 9 bases outside the gene matches. The CDR3 length is 16 residues. CDR3 in amino acids: CASSSPRTGDYNEQFF. CDR3 coding DNA: TGTGCCAGCAGCTCCCCCCGGACAGGAGACTACAATGAGCAGTTCTTC.

This clonotype has ten or more counts. V gene TRBV5-1 combines with J gene TRBJ2-5; 14 nucleotides align to TRBD2. Germline-derived CDR1 and CDR2 are SGHRS and YFSETQ. This CDR3 region has 19 residues. Losses at the gene ends were 4 bases for V and 5 bases for J; bases not matched to a gene: 16. CDR3 in amino acids: CASSPGPTSGGAIRETQYF. CDR3 coding DNA: TGCGCCAGCAGCCCCGGCCCGACTAGCGGGGGGGCAATTCGTGAGACCCAGTACTTC. Combining the CDR3 with reference TRBV5-1 and TRBJ2-5 gives the whole variable domain KAGVTQTPRYLIKTRGQQVTLSCSPISGHRSVSWYQQTPGQGLQFLFEYFSETQRNKGNFPGRFSGRQFSNSRSEMNVSTLELGDSALYLCASSPGPTSGGAIRETQYFGPGTRLLVL.

This clonotype showed up many times. CDR3 sequence (DNA): TGTGCCAGCAGCATAAGAGCGGGAGTCAATGAGCAGTTCTTC. Protein product: CASSIRAGVNEQFF. The rearrangement joins TRBV9 to TRBJ2-1, with 8 bases matching TRBD2. The CDR3 runs to 14 residues. Germline loops: CDR1 SGDLS, CDR2 YYNGEE. With V trimmed by 4 bases and J by 6 bases, 6 bases remained unmatched.

This clonotype showed up many times. The J gene is TRBJ2-1, the V gene TRBV6-4; D is ambiguous. Germline lookup yields CDR1 MRHNA and CDR2 SNTAGT. The CDR3 covers 11 residues. V was shortened by 4 bases and J by 7 bases, with 5 bases between the two germline ends. CDR3 sequence: CASSVGNEQFF. The CDR3 DNA reads as TGTGCCAGCAGTGTAGGAAATGAGCAGTTCTTC.

Many counts were recorded for this clonotype. V usage is TRBV2 and J usage is TRBJ2-7, with 8 nucleotides matching TRBD2. V trimming: 4 bases; J trimming: 3 bases; junction bases outside the gene matches: 5. The V gene's germline CDR1 is SNHLY and CDR2 FYNNEI. The CDR3 is 14 residues long. CDR3 in DNA: TGTGCCAGCAGTGTGGCGGGAGGACTCTACGAGCAGTACTTC. Amino acids: CASSVAGGLYEQYF.

The table lists this clonotype with many counts. V is TRBV7-2 and J is TRBJ2-7; D unresolved. Trimming stripped 1 base from V and 2 bases from J, with 6 bases between. The V gene's germline CDR1 is SGHTA and CDR2 FQGNSA. The CDR3 has 13 amino acids. For the CDR3, the DNA is TGTGCCAGCAGCTTAGAGCCTGCCTACGAGCAGTACTTC. It is translated as CASSLEPAYEQYF.

In its sample, this clonotype was seen many times. This sequence joins TRBV12-3 or TRBV12-4 and TRBJ1-6; the match to TRBD1 covers 8 bases. The junction had 3 bases not matched to a gene; V was cut back by 2 bases and J by 9 bases. The CDR3 is 14 residues long. This CDR3 reads CASSLRQGTSPLHF. The CDR3 DNA reads as TGTGCCAGCAGTTTACGACAGGGGACTTCACCCCTCCACTTT.

This clonotype has at least ten counts. This chain links TRBV28 with TRBJ2-1, with a possible D match to TRBD2 (5 bases). The CDR3 covers 13 residues. The germline CDR1 and CDR2 sequences are MDHEN and SYDVKM. V was clipped by 3 bases and J by 11 bases, with 14 bases between them. The CDR3: CASSLGVVPQQFF. DNA of the CDR3: TGTGCCAGCAGTTTGGGAGTTGTGCCCCAGCAGTTCTTC.

Many counts were recorded for this clonotype. CDR3 residues: CASTTPDRGSAFF. The CDR3 region has the DNA TGTGCCAGCACCACTCCCGACAGGGGATCGGCTTTCTTT. The chain couples TRBV5-6 to TRBJ1-1, with 8 nucleotides matching TRBD1. Germline loops: CDR1 SGHDT, CDR2 YYEEEE. Losses at the gene ends were 6 bases for V and 11 bases for J; bases not matched to a gene: 12. The CDR3 length is 13 residues.

This clonotype was counted ten times or more. The rearrangement joins TRBV20-1 to TRBJ2-1; possibly TRBD1 or TRBD2 for D (5 bases each). This CDR3 comprises 11 residues. CDR1 DFQATT and CDR2 SNEGSKA come from the germline V gene (reference sequence). With 2 bases removed from V and 9 bases from J, the gap between germline ends came to 8 bases. In nucleotides, the CDR3 is TGCAGTGCTAGACAGGGACCTGAGCAGTTCTTC. Its translation: CSARQGPEQFF.

This clonotype has ten or more counts. This chain uses TRBV12-3 or TRBV12-4 with TRBJ1-2; 9 nucleotides align to TRBD1. The V and J ends lost 6 bases and 2 bases, in that order; junction bases with no gene match: 10. This CDR3 has 16 residues. The CDR3: CASRDGTGTGNYGYTF. The CDR3 nucleotides are TGTGCCAGCAGGGACGGGACAGGGACTGGAAACTATGGCTACACCTTC.

In this sample, this clonotype turned up many times. V and J are TRBV6-1 and TRBJ2-5; perhaps D is TRBD1 or TRBD2 (5 bases each). Per the germline V gene, CDR1 is MNHNS and CDR2 is SASEGT. V lost 2 bases to trimming and J lost 6 bases, with 16 bases between them. The CDR3 runs to 15 residues. The CDR3 spells CASSEPGAAGQTQYF. The CDR3 DNA sequence: TGTGCCAGCAGTGAACCTGGAGCGGCAGGGCAGACCCAGTACTTC.

Notes on this clonotype: This may stem from a read error, because a much larger clone lies one nucleotide away. Lacking the conserved final phenylalanine or tryptophan, this CDR3 likely reflects a read error. This sequence joins TRBV5-6 and TRBJ2-5; D is uncertain. Germline loops: CDR1 SGHDT, CDR2 YYEEEE. Trimming cost V 3 bases and J 2 bases, with 14 bases left between them. CDR3 size: 15 residues. The CDR3 loop is CASSSLTGAQETQYI. The CDR3 nucleotides read TGTGCCAGCAGCTCACTGACCGGAGCTCAAGAGACCCAGTACATC.

This clonotype has a count of ten or more. J is TRBJ2-7 and V is TRBV7-9, with 7 bases that match TRBD1. J gave up 6 bases and V 5 bases, and 13 bases lay outside the gene matches. CDR3 length equals 15 residues. Germline loops: CDR1 SEHNR, CDR2 FQNEAQ (reference sequence). CDR3: CASSRAVTGSGEQYF. Here the CDR3 DNA reads TGTGCCAGCAGCCGTGCGGTGACAGGGAGCGGCGAGCAGTACTTC.

This clonotype was counted many times. J is TRBJ2-5 and V is TRBV20-1, with TRBD2 as a possible D gene (6 bases). CDR3 length equals 13 residues. Trimming stripped 6 bases from V and 0 bases from J, with 11 bases between. In germline, CDR1 is DFQATT, CDR2 SNEGSKA (reference sequence). Here the CDR3 reads CSARTNYQETQYF. CDR3 DNA sequence: TGCAGTGCCAGGACTAACTACCAAGAGACCCAGTACTTC.

This clonotype was seen at least ten times. The chain is built from TRBV20-1 and TRBJ2-3; 10 nucleotides line up with TRBD2. Germline V gene lookup returns CDR1 DFQATT and CDR2 SNEGSKA (reference sequence). V lost 1 base, J lost 2 bases, and 3 bases stayed unmatched. This CDR3 is built from 15 residues. The CDR3 spells CSARGTSGTTDTQYF. CDR3 DNA: TGCAGTGCTAGAGGGACTAGCGGAACCACAGATACGCAGTATTTT.

This clonotype came up many times. This sequence joins TRBV12-3 or TRBV12-4 and TRBJ2-5, with a possible D match to TRBD2 (6 bases). Trimming took 5 bases from V and 5 from J, leaving 15 bases between them. The CDR3 loop spans 14 amino acids. The CDR3 spells CASSPGGGWETQYF. The CDR3, as DNA: TGTGCCAGCAGTCCCGGGGGAGGATGGGAGACCCAGTACTTC.

To note about this clonotype: This may stem from a read error, because a much larger clone lies one nucleotide away. Since the CDR3 does not end with the conserved phenylalanine or tryptophan, this likely comes from a read error. This chain joins TRBV5-1 and TRBJ2-5; the D is unclear. Germline V gene data show CDR1 as SGHRS and CDR2 as YFSETQ. The CDR3 is 13 residues long. V was trimmed by 2 bases and J by 5 bases, leaving 10 bases between them. CDR3 coding DNA: TGCGCCAGCAGCTTAACCGGTCTCGAGACCCAGTACTGC. Protein sequence: CASSLTGLETQYC.

There are many counts of this clonotype. This chain connects TRBV9 to TRBJ2-1; TRBD2 might be the D (6 bases). Germline-derived CDR1 and CDR2 are SGDLS and YYNGEE. The CDR3 sequence is 14 residues long. Trimming removed 5 bases from V and 4 bases from J, with 13 bases in between. CDR3 nucleotide sequence: TGTGCCAGCAGTGGGGGTAGCGGATACAATGAGCAGTTCTTC. It specifies CASSGGSGYNEQFF. The full variable domain, rest sourced from reference TRBV9 and TRBJ2-1, is DSGVTQTPKHLITATGQRVTLRCSPRSGDLSVYWYQQSLDQGLQFLIQYYNGEERAKGNILERFSAQQFPDLHSELNLSSLELGDSALYFCASSGGSGYNEQFFGPGTRLTVL.

This clonotype was counted between two and nine times. The chain carries TRBV7-2 and TRBJ2-3; 9 bases fit TRBD2. CDR3 size: 15 residues. J lost 2 bases, V lost 5 bases, and 5 bases had no gene match. Germline lookup yields CDR1 SGHTA and CDR2 FQGNSA. The CDR3 nucleotides read TGTGCCAGCAGCCAGCGGGGGGCACCCACAGATACGCAGTATTTT. Its protein is CASSQRGAPTDTQYF.

This clonotype showed up many times. This chain connects TRBV5-1 to TRBJ2-2, with D possibly being TRBD2 (7 bases). The germline V gene has CDR1 SGHRS and CDR2 YFSETQ. Between the trimmed V and J ends, which lost 4 bases and 0 bases, there was a span of 10 bases. CDR3 size: 15 residues. The CDR3 DNA reads as TGCGCCAGCAGCATGGGGGGGCCGAACACCGGGGAGCTGTTTTTT. It is translated as CASSMGGPNTGELFF.

At least ten counts were recorded for this clonotype. V gene TRBV7-8 combines with J gene TRBJ1-1; D might be TRBD1 (5 bases). The germline V and J ends were trimmed by 6 bases and 3 bases, with 17 bases remaining between them. This CDR3 comprises 15 residues. Looked up from germline, CDR1 is SGHVS and CDR2 is FQNEAQ. Written as DNA, the CDR3 is TGTGCCAGCAGATCACAGCGGGGGAGGGACACTGAAGCTTTCTTT. Translated: CASRSQRGRDTEAFF.

At least ten counts were recorded for this clonotype. The chain combines TRBV6-1 with TRBJ1-6; D uncertain. The germline V gene encodes CDR1 MNHNS and CDR2 SASEGT. The germline V and J ends were trimmed by 5 bases and 5 bases, with 10 bases remaining between them. This CDR3 has 14 amino acids. CDR3 sequence reads: CASSLRRDNSPLHF. The CDR3 DNA reads as TGTGCCAGCAGTCTCCGGCGGGATAATTCACCCCTCCACTTT.

In this sample, this clonotype turned up many times. The chain recombines TRBV7-8 with TRBJ2-7, with a weak D call TRBD2 (5 bases). Germline CDR1 reads SGHVS; CDR2 reads FQNEAQ. The CDR3 is made up of 16 amino acids. Deletions cut 1 base from V and 2 bases from J, with 15 bases between. The CDR3 protein is CASSLGGGTAAYEQYF. CDR3 in DNA: TGTGCCAGCAGCTTAGGAGGAGGCACGGCAGCCTACGAGCAGTACTTC.